This T cell receptor beta chain appears in the sequencing data of a study of T-cell reconstitution after alpha-beta-depleted transplantation in children. Preparation of the TCRbeta library involved a method that used unique molecular identifiers. TCRdb used MiXCR to reprocess the PCR reads, holding one entry per CDR3 protein. The profile shows about 900,000 distinct CDR3 sequences, around 30% of them singletons. Germline-derived CDR1 and CDR2 are SQVTM and ANQGSEA. CDR3 size: 14 residues. V lost 7 bases, J lost 3 bases, and 18 bases lay in between. General observations from the study: High day-60 TCRbeta diversity in some patients came from surviving recipient T cells and thymic progenitors. T-cell numbers and diversity one year post-transplant derived largely from freshly generated T cells. In patients about two months after transplant, alpha-beta T cells reportedly arose from several hundred expanded graft clones.

In the case of this clonotype: Its antigen remains unidentified.

The rearrangement uses TRBV29-1 and TRBJ1-1; D might be TRBD1 (6 bases). This TCR came from a boy under two years old who had a stem cell transplant for SCID, so the T cells may come from the graft donor. The sequenced sample was PBMCs, mostly from graft donor cells, obtained 360 days after TCRalphabeta/CD19-depleted stem cell transplant. CDR3 coding DNA: TGCAGCGCTAGACAGGCAGGATTGGACACTGAAGCTTTCTTT. It translates to CSARQAGLDTEAFF.